A single sample is the source of the 25 T cell receptor beta chains below, sequenced in a study of spatial heterogeneity in lung cancer. TCRdb independently ran MiXCR on the 5' RACE reads; one entry per CDR3 protein. The sample lists about 50,000 distinct CDR3 sequences, 7.5% to 8% occurring once. Time point described: sample taken at primary tumor resection. Whole RNA, isolated from tumor, nontumor lung or frozen PBMC, was sequenced without prior sorting. The specimen comprised PBMCs, sampled at surgery. These receptors were obtained from a female donor with early-stage non-small cell lung cancer.

This clonotype was found many times. This chain connects TRBV23-1 to TRBJ2-7, with D perhaps TRBD1 (5 bases). TRBV23-1 is an ORF, with its function uncertain. The CDR3 runs 12 residues. V was cut by 10 bases and J by 4 bases, with 14 bases left in between. In DNA, the CDR3 is TGCGCCAACGACAGCCTGAGGTACGAGCAGTACTTC. It specifies CANDSLRYEQYF.

The DNA for the CDR3 is TGTGCCAGCAAGAGACAGGGGGCAGAAAATACGCAGTATTTT. Protein product: CASKRQGAENTQYF. The rearrangement joins TRBV12-3 or TRBV12-4 to TRBJ2-3; 10 bases line up with TRBD1. With 7 bases clipped from V and 7 bases from J, the junction kept 8 bases outside the gene matches. This CDR3 has 14 residues.

The sample holds many counts of this clonotype. CDR3: CASSPDRVRSYNEQFF. Written as DNA, the CDR3 is TGTGCCAGCTCACCGGACAGGGTTCGGTCCTACAATGAGCAGTTCTTC. The chain links TRBV18 to TRBJ2-1; 8 nucleotides align to TRBD1. V gave up 3 bases and J gave up 1 base; unmatched junction bases: 5. Germline assignment: CDR1 KGHSH and CDR2 LQKENI. CDR3 size: 16 residues. The full variable domain, completed using reference TRBV18 and TRBJ2-1, is NAGVMQNPRHLVRRRGQEARLRCSPMKGHSHVYWYRQLPEEGLKFMVYLQKENIIDESGMPKERFSAEFPKEGPSILRIQQVVRGDSAAYFCASSPDRVRSYNEQFFGPGTRLTVL.

The rearrangement links TRBV18 to TRBJ2-5; TRBD2 matches at 10 bases. Germline CDR1 reads KGHSH; CDR2 reads LQKENI. Trimming cost V 4 bases and J 2 bases; bases outside gene matches: 4. The CDR3 spans 15 residues. The CDR3 bases are TGTGCCAGCTCACGGACTAGCGGAGAACAAGAGACCCAGTACTTC. The encoded protein is CASSRTSGEQETQYF.

This clonotype has a count of ten or more. The chain has TRBV27 and TRBJ2-5; 10 bases fit TRBD1. The junction had 2 bases not matched to a gene; V was cut back by 3 bases and J by 4 bases. Germline loops: CDR1 MNHEY, CDR2 SMNVEV (reference sequence). The CDR3 is 14 residues long. CDR3 sequence (DNA): TGTGCCAGCAGTTTGCGGGACAGGGGAGAGACCCAGTACTTC. It encodes CASSLRDRGETQYF.

This clonotype was counted a few times. The chain joins TRBV30 to TRBJ1-5; D perhaps matches TRBD1 (5 bases). The CDR3 has 17 residues. Germline V CDR1 and CDR2: GTSNPN, SVGIG (reference sequence). The germline V and J ends were trimmed by 4 bases and 6 bases, with 25 bases remaining between them. The CDR3 DNA is TGTGCCTGGACCGGCAAGGCAGGGCGGGTAGTGAGTCAGCCCCAGCATTTT. Its protein product is CAWTGKAGRVVSQPQHF.

The chain couples TRBV6-5 to TRBJ1-2, with 7 nucleotides matching TRBD1. Trimming took 7 bases from V and 9 from J; bases not matched to a gene: 5. The CDR3 has 11 amino acids. CDR1 is MNHEY and CDR2 is SVGAGI in the germline V gene. The CDR3 is CASKGQTSYTF. For the CDR3, the DNA is TGTGCCAGCAAGGGACAGACGAGCTACACCTTC.

This clonotype was recorded at least ten times. Here the CDR3 reads CASSQDESSYNSPLHF. CDR3 nucleotide sequence: TGCGCCAGCAGCCAAGATGAAAGCTCCTATAATTCACCCCTCCACTTT. The chain is built from TRBV4-1 and TRBJ1-6; no clear D. The CDR3 has 16 residues. V was clipped by 0 bases and J by 0 bases, with 6 bases between them. The germline gives CDR1 MGHRA, CDR2 YSYEKL.

This clonotype was picked up many times. The chain joins TRBV6-6 to TRBJ1-4; D not certain. Germline V gene lookup returns CDR1 MNHNY and CDR2 SVGAGI (reference sequence). Trimming took off 1 base at V and 10 bases at J, with 10 bases between the two ends. This CDR3 is 13 amino acids long. CDR3 residues: CASSYLGDGKLFF. DNA of the CDR3: TGTGCCAGCAGTTACTTAGGCGATGGAAAACTGTTTTTT.

This clonotype showed up just a few times. The chain has TRBV7-8 and TRBJ2-3; 9 nucleotides line up with TRBD2. The CDR3 length is 16 residues. After removal of 0 bases from V and 4 bases from J, the junction contained 5 bases not matched to a gene. Looked up from germline, CDR1 is SGHVS and CDR2 is FQNEAQ. DNA for the CDR3: TGTGCCAGCAGCTTAGCCGGCGGGGGGGCCTCAGATACGCAGTATTTT. Translating gives CASSLAGGGASDTQYF.

This clonotype appeared many times. V gene TRBV4-3 combines with J gene TRBJ1-6; D call uncertain. CDR3 length equals 16 residues. CDR1 is LGHNA, CDR2 YSLEER, per germline. The V and J ends lost 0 bases and 6 bases respectively, with 12 bases between them. The CDR3 here is CASSQDLRGSNSPLHF. The CDR3 DNA reads TGCGCCAGCAGCCAAGATCTACGAGGGTCTAATTCACCCCTCCACTTT.

This clonotype was found a few times. The chain has TRBV7-6 and TRBJ1-2; D not certain. Germline V lookup: CDR1 SGHVS, CDR2 FNYEAQ. This CDR3 has 16 amino acids. Between the trimmed V and J ends, which lost 5 bases and 2 bases, there was a span of 18 bases. CDR3 sequence: CASSPAPRRANYGYTF. DNA for the CDR3: TGTGCCAGCAGCCCGGCCCCCCGACGGGCCAACTATGGCTACACCTTC.

The rearrangement uses TRBV4-2 and TRBJ2-5; TRBD2 aligns across 8 bases. The ends lost 0 bases at V and 9 bases at J; junction bases unmatched: 9. This CDR3 contains 15 residues. Germline CDR1 and CDR2: LGHNA and YNFKEQ. CDR3 in DNA: TGTGCCAGCAGCCAAGAGGTTGGGACTAGTATGGCCCAGTACTTC. Its protein product is CASSQEVGTSMAQYF.

This clonotype was detected only a few times. The chain links TRBV23-1 to TRBJ2-7; 8 positions match TRBD2. TRBV23-1 is labeled an ORF, and its function is uncertain. The CDR3 is 17 residues long. V was clipped by 0 bases and J by 0 bases; unmatched bases: 7. The CDR3 DNA is TGCGCCAGCAGTCAATCTAGTGGTAGCGGGGTCTCCTACGAGCAGTACTTC. Amino acid sequence: CASSQSSGSGVSYEQYF.

This chain uses TRBV7-2 with TRBJ2-5, with D hard to call. Germline V CDR1 and CDR2: SGHTA, FQGNSA. Trimming pared 6 bases from V and 4 bases from J, leaving 15 bases between. This CDR3 is built from 14 residues. The CDR3 nucleotides are TGTGCCAGCAGTATAGGGTCATTACGAGAGACCCAGTACTTC. This gives the protein CASSIGSLRETQYF. The variable domain in full, with the rest retrieved from reference TRBV7-2 and TRBJ2-5, is GAGVSQSPSNKVTEKGKDVELRCDPISGHTALYWYRQSLGQGLEFLIYFQGNSAPDKSGLPSDRFSAERTGGSVSTLTIQRTQQEDSAVYLCASSIGSLRETQYFGPGTRLLVL.

This clonotype is classed as medium-sized. This chain connects TRBV14 to TRBJ2-3, with D maybe TRBD2 (6 bases). This CDR3 region has 15 residues. Germline lookup yields CDR1 SGHDN and CDR2 FVKESK. The ends were cut back, 1 base at V and 5 bases at J, with 13 bases in the middle. The DNA of the CDR3 is TGTGCCAGCAGCCAAGTCGGGGGTGGACTAGATACGCAGTATTTT. It specifies CASSQVGGGLDTQYF. Looking up the rest from reference TRBV14 and TRBJ2-3 gives the full variable domain: EAGVTQFPSHSVIEKGQTVTLRCDPISGHDNLYWYRRVMGKEIKFLLHFVKESKQDESGMPNNRFLAERTGGTYSTLKVQPAELEDSGVYFCASSQVGGGLDTQYFGPGTRLTVL.

The table lists this clonotype with a few counts. CDR3 bases: TGCAGTGCCCCCAACCCCAGACTTGATCAAGAGACCCAGTACTTC. Its protein product is CSAPNPRLDQETQYF. This chain uses TRBV20-1 with TRBJ2-5; unclear D gene. The CDR3 has 15 amino acids. CDR1 and CDR2 (germline): DFQATT, SNEGSKA (reference sequence). Trimming shortened V by 6 bases and J by 2 bases, and 19 bases separated the two germline ends.

V is TRBV6-2 or TRBV6-3 and J is TRBJ2-7; 7 nucleotides align to TRBD1. Germline values: CDR1 MNHEY, CDR2 SVGEGT. The CDR3 contains 15 residues. V shed 0 bases and J 3 bases; nucleotides not matched to a gene: 5. CDR3 DNA: TGTGCCAGCAGTTACTCCACAGGGGTGAGCTACGAGCAGTACTTC. This sequence encodes CASSYSTGVSYEQYF.

In its sample, this clonotype was seen many times. The V call is TRBV6-2 or TRBV6-3, the J call TRBJ2-5, with 10 positions matching TRBD1. With V trimmed by 6 bases and J by 9 bases, 10 bases remained unmatched. There are 14 residues in the CDR3. The germline CDR1 and CDR2 sequences are MNHEY and SVGEGT. The CDR3 coding sequence is TGTGCCAGCAGAATTCCGGGACAGGGGCGGGCCCAGTACTTC. This gives the protein CASRIPGQGRAQYF.

The table lists this clonotype with many counts. J is TRBJ1-4 and V is TRBV6-1; no definite D call. The germline CDR1 and CDR2 sequences are MNHNS and SASEGT. Trimming removed 4 bases from V and 3 bases from J, with 6 bases in between. CDR3 size: 13 residues. CDR3 residues: CASSVVANEKLFF. CDR3 nucleotides: TGTGCCAGCAGTGTAGTGGCTAATGAAAAACTGTTTTTT.

This clonotype was counted a few times. J is TRBJ2-2 and V is TRBV3-1, with unresolved D. V lost 0 bases and J 7 bases, leaving 9 bases between the germline ends. This CDR3 contains 14 residues. CDR1 and CDR2 from the germline V gene are LGHDT and YNNKEL (reference sequence). The CDR3 reads CASSQEVSIGELFF. The CDR3 DNA reads TGTGCCAGCAGCCAAGAGGTTTCAATCGGGGAGCTGTTTTTT.

The table lists this clonotype with a few counts. This rearrangement joins TRBV7-9 to TRBJ1-4; the D gene is possibly TRBD1 (6 bases). CDR1 and CDR2 from the germline V gene are SEHNR and FQNEAQ (reference sequence). This CDR3 is built from 16 residues. V lost 5 bases and J 6 bases, leaving 19 bases between the germline ends. CDR3 nucleotide sequence: TGTGCCAGCAGCCCCCGGGACACCGGGTTGCATGAAAAACTGTTTTTT. Its protein is CASSPRDTGLHEKLFF.

This clonotype was seen ten or more times. This chain links TRBV29-1 with TRBJ2-4; 10 bases align to TRBD1. Looked up from germline, CDR1 is SQVTM and CDR2 is ANQGSEA. There are 13 residues in the CDR3. The V gene end was trimmed by 4 bases and the J gene end by 6 bases; junction bases not matched to a gene: 3. The CDR3 DNA follows: TGCAGCGTTGGGGACAGGGGAGGAAACATTCAGTACTTC. Translation: CSVGDRGGNIQYF. The whole variable domain, filled in from reference TRBV29-1 and TRBJ2-4, reads SAVISQKPSRDICQRGTSLTIQCQVDSQVTMMFWYRQQPGQSLTLIATANQGSEATYESGFVIDKFPISRPNLTFSTLTVSNMSPEDSSIYLCSVGDRGGNIQYFGAGTRLSVL.

The chain combines TRBV27 with TRBJ2-5; D unresolved. Trimming pared 3 bases from V and 0 bases from J, leaving 5 bases between. This CDR3 has 13 amino acids. Germline CDR1 and CDR2: MNHEY and SMNVEV (reference sequence). The chain's CDR3 is CASSFGHQETQYF. The DNA for the CDR3 is TGTGCCAGCAGTTTCGGACACCAAGAGACCCAGTACTTC.

This clonotype showed up many times. V gene TRBV9 combines with J gene TRBJ1-6; D not certain. V dropped 1 base and J dropped 7 bases, with 9 bases sitting between them. The CDR3 is made up of 14 amino acids. The germline V gene has CDR1 SGDLS and CDR2 YYNGEE. CDR3 nucleotides: TGTGCCAGCAGCGTAAAGTTTACGAATTCACCCCTCCACTTT. This encodes CASSVKFTNSPLHF. The complete variable domain, with remaining parts taken from reference TRBV9 and TRBJ1-6, reads DSGVTQTPKHLITATGQRVTLRCSPRSGDLSVYWYQQSLDQGLQFLIQYYNGEERAKGNILERFSAQQFPDLHSELNLSSLELGDSALYFCASSVKFTNSPLHFGNGTRLTVT.